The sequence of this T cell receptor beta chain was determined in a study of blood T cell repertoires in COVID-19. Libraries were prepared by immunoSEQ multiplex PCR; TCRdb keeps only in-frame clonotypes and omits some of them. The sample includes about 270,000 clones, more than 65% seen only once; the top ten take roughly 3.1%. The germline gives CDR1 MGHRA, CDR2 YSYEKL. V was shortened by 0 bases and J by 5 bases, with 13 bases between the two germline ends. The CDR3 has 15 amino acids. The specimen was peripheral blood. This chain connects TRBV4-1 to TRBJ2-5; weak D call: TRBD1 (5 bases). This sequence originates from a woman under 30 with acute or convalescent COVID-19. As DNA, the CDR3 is TGCGCCAGCAGCCAAGATTTCAGGGTGCGGGAGACCCAGTACTTC. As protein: CASSQDFRVRETQYF.